This TCR beta chain originates from a study of T cell changes during pregnancy in multiple sclerosis. The table came from immunoSEQ multiplex PCR; TCRdb's copy has only in-frame clones and leaves some out. Here the sample spans about 60,000 clones, roughly 92% being singletons. Trimming removed 6 bases from V and 6 bases from J, with 5 bases in between. This CDR3 has 9 residues. Per germline, CDR1 DFQATT and CDR2 SNEGSKA (reference sequence). This clone was seen a handful of times. The sequence was obtained from a female donor with multiple sclerosis, enrolled in a pregnancy study. The chain links TRBV20-1 to TRBJ1-2; no reliable D call. The sequences come from CD8+ T cells from peripheral blood mononuclear cells, collected in the second trimester of pregnancy. The CDR3 DNA reads as TGCAGTGCCCCCAATGGCTACACCTTC. This codes for CSAPNGYTF.